This TCR beta chain emerged from a study of T cells after yellow fever vaccination. TCRdb re-analysed the 5' RACE reads in MiXCR, keeping a single row per CDR3 protein. This sample has 10,000 to 15,000 distinct CDR3 sequences, with roughly 6% found just once. The germline V gene encodes CDR1 DFQATT and CDR2 SNEGSKA (reference sequence). The CDR3 sequence is 18 residues long. The V segment lost 5 bases and the J segment 5 bases; nucleotides outside the gene matches: 16. This clonotype rates as medium-sized. This sample comprised PBMCs, either bulk or a sorted T-cell subset (CD4+, CD8+, memory, or dextramer-sorted; not recorded which), obtained on the day of the yellow fever booster vaccination. The chain recombines TRBV20-1 with TRBJ2-7; 15 bases line up with TRBD2. The source of this sequence is a man aged 25 to 40 who received the YFV17D yellow fever vaccine. The CDR3 DNA reads TGCAGTGCTCATGGACTAGCGGGAGGGCGGTCGTTGGTTGACGAGCAGTACTTC. Residues: CSAHGLAGGRSLVDEQYF.